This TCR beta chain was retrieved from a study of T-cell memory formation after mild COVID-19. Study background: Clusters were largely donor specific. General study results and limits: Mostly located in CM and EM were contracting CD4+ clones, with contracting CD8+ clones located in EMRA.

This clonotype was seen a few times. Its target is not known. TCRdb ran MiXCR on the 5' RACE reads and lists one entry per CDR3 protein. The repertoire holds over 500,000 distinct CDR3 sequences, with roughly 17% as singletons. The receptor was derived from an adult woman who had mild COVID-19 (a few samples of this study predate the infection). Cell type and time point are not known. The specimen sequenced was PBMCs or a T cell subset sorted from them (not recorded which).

The DNA of the CDR3 is TGTGCCAGCAGTTTAGGGCAGGCCTTCCAAGAGACCCAGTACTTC. Amino acid sequence: CASSLGQAFQETQYF. The chain links TRBV12-3 or TRBV12-4 to TRBJ2-5; D gene ambiguous. This CDR3 has 15 amino acids. The germline V and J ends were trimmed by 1 base and 1 base, with 10 bases remaining between them.